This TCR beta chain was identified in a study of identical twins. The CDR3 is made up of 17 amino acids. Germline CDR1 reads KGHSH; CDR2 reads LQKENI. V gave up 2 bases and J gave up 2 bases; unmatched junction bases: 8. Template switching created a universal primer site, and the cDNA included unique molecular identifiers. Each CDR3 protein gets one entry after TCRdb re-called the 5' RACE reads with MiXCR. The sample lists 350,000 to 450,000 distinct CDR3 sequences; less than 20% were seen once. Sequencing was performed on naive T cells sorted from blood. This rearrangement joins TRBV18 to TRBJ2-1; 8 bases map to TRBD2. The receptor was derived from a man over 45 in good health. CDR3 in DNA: TGTGCCAGCTCACCAGGGTTGCGGGGGGTCACCTACAATGAGCAGTTCTTC. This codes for CASSPGLRGVTYNEQFF. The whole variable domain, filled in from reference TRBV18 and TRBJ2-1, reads NAGVMQNPRHLVRRRGQEARLRCSPMKGHSHVYWYRQLPEEGLKFMVYLQKENIIDESGMPKERFSAEFPKEGPSILRIQQVVRGDSAAYFCASSPGLRGVTYNEQFFGPGTRLTVL.